The subject of this entry is one T cell receptor beta chain. This entry belongs to a study of blood T cell repertoires in COVID-19. Germline V gene data show CDR1 as SGHRS and CDR2 as YFSETQ. The CDR3 is made up of 14 amino acids. Trimming cost V 4 bases and J 2 bases; bases outside gene matches: 5. The table came from immunoSEQ multiplex PCR; TCRdb's copy has only in-frame clones and leaves some out. This table has approximately 240,000 clones, over 75% appearing once. The chain joins TRBV5-1 to TRBJ2-5, with TRBD1 matching over 7 bases. The clonotype comes from a woman aged 18-29 years in a cohort exposed to, infected with or recovered from COVID-19 (not recorded which). Sequencing input: PBMCs or T cells enriched from blood (not recorded which). The CDR3 DNA reads TGCGCCAGCAGCCCGAGGACAGGACAAGAGACCCAGTACTTC. Translation: CASSPRTGQETQYF.